This TCR beta chain was recovered during a study of T-cell memory formation after mild COVID-19. Study-wide points: Contracting CD8+ clones were enriched in EMRA, CD4+ mainly in CM and EM. Pre-infection memory showed some responding clones, and this suggested that cross-reactive memory joined.

Points on this clonotype: Its target is unknown.

A 5'RACE reaction primed in the constant segment made cDNA libraries of TCR alpha and TCR beta, and these carried sample barcodes and UMIs. Each CDR3 protein gets one entry after TCRdb re-called the 5' RACE reads with MiXCR. The sample shows about 200,000 distinct CDR3 sequences, around 16% of them seen only once. CDR3 size: 14 residues. J lost 6 bases, V lost 7 bases, and 3 bases had no gene match. This clonotype originated in an adult woman who had mild COVID-19 (a few samples of this study predate the infection). Cell type and time point are not known. V and J are TRBV12-3 or TRBV12-4 and TRBJ2-4, with 13 bases aligning to TRBD2. The sequenced material came from PBMCs or a T cell subset sorted from them (not recorded which). The CDR3 reads CASTRTSGGNIQYF. Here the CDR3 DNA reads TGTGCCAGCACCCGGACTAGCGGGGGAAACATTCAGTACTTC.